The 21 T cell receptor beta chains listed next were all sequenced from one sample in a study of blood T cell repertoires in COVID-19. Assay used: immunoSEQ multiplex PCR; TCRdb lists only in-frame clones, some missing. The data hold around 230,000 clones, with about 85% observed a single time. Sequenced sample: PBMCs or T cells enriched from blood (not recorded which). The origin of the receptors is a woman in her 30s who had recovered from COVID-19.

CDR3 amino acids: CASSLTGAPSYGYTF. The CDR3 nucleotides read TGTGCCAGCAGCTTGACAGGGGCCCCCAGCTATGGCTACACCTTC. The rearrangement joins TRBV7-3 to TRBJ1-2; 8 bases are shared with TRBD1. The CDR3 is made up of 15 amino acids. The junction had 7 bases not matched to a gene; V was cut back by 3 bases and J by 4 bases. The germline V gene has CDR1 SGHTA and CDR2 FQGTGA.

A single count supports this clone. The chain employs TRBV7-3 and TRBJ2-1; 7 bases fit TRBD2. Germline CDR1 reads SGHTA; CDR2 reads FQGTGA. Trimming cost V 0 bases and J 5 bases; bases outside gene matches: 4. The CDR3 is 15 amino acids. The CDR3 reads CASSLTSGDHNEQFF. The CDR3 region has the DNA TGTGCCAGCAGCTTAACAAGCGGGGATCACAATGAGCAGTTCTTC.

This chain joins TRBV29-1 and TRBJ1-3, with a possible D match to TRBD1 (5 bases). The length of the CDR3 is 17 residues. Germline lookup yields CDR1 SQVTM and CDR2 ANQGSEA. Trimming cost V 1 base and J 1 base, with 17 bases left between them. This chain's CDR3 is CSVEGAGPGGSGNTIYF. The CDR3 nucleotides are TGCAGCGTTGAAGGAGCAGGACCGGGGGGTTCTGGAAACACCATATATTTT.

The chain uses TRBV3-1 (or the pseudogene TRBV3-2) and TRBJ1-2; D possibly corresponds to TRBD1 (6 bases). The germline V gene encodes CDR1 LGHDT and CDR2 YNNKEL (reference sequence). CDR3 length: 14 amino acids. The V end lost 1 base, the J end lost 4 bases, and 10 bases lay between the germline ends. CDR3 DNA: TGTGCCAGCAGCCAAGGGGTGGGGGCCTATGGCTACACCTTC. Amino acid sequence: CASSQGVGAYGYTF.

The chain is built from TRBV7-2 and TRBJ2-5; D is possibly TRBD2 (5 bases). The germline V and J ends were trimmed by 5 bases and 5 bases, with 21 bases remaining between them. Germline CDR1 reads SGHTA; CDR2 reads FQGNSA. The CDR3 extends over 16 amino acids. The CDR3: CASSRGLLAGVETQYF. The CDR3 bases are TGTGCCAGCAGCCGCGGACTGCTCGCCGGGGTCGAGACCCAGTACTTC.

CDR3 amino acids: CASSQDPAGGNYGYTF. The CDR3 DNA reads as TGTGCCAGCAGCCAAGATCCCGCAGGGGGTAACTATGGCTACACCTTC. The chain has TRBV4-2 and TRBJ1-2; 7 bases are shared with TRBD1. CDR3 length: 16 amino acids. Looked up from germline, CDR1 is LGHNA and CDR2 is YNFKEQ. The J segment lost 1 base and the V segment lost 0 bases, leaving 5 bases of the junction unmatched.

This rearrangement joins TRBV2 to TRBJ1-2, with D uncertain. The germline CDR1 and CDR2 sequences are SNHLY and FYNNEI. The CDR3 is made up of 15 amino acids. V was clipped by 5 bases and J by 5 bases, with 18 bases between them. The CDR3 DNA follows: TGTGCCAGCAGTATCTCCGGGGAGCCTCCTTATGGCTACACCTTC. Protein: CASSISGEPPYGYTF.

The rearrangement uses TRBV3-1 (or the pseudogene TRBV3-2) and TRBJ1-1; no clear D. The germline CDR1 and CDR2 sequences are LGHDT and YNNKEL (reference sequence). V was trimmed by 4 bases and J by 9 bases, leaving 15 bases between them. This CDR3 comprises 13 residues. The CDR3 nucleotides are TGTGCCAGCAGCCTTTCGGCAGGCGTGCAAGCTTTCTTT. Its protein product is CASSLSAGVQAFF.

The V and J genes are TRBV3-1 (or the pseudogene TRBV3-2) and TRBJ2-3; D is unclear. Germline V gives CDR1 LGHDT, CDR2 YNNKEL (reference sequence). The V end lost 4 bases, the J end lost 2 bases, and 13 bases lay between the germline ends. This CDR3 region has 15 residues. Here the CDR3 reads CASSPGGQTTDTQYF. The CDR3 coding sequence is TGTGCCAGCAGCCCAGGTGGGCAGACCACAGATACGCAGTATTTT.

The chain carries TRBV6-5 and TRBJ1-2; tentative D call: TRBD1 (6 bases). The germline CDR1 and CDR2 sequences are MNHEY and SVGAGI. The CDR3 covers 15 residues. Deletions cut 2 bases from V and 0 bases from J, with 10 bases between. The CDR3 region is CASSYIQGSNYGYTF. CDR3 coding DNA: TGTGCCAGCAGTTACATCCAGGGGTCTAACTATGGCTACACCTTC.

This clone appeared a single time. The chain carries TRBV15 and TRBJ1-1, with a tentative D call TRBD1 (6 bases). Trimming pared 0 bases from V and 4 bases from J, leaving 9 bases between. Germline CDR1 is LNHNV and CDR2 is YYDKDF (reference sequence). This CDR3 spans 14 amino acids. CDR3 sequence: CATSRDPGATEAFF. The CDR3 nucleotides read TGTGCCACCAGCAGAGATCCAGGGGCCACTGAAGCTTTCTTT.

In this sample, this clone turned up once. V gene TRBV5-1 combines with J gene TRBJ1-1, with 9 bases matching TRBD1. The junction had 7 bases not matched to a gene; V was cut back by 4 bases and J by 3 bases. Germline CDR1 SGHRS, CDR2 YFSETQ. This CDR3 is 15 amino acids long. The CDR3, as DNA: TGCGCCAGCAGCCCTAGACAGGGGGGGGACACTGAAGCTTTCTTT. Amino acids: CASSPRQGGDTEAFF.

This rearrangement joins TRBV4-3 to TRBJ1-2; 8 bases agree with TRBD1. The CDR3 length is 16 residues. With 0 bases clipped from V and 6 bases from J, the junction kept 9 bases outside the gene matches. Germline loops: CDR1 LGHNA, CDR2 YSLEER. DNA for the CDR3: TGCGCCAGCAGCCAAGACGAGACAGGGGTTGTTCATGGCTACACCTTC. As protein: CASSQDETGVVHGYTF.

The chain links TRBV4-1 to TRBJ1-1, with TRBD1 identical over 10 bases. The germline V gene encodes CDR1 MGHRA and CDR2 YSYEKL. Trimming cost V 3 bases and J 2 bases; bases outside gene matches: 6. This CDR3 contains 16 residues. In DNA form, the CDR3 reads TGCGCCAGCAGCCAGAGATGGGACAGGGGTAACACTGAAGCTTTCTTT. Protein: CASSQRWDRGNTEAFF.

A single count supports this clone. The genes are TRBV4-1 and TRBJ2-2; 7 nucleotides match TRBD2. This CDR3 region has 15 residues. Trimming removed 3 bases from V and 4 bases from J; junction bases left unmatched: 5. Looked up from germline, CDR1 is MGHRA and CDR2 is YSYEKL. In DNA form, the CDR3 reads TGCGCCAGCAGCCAGAGCGGGGCGGGCACCGGGGAGCTGTTTTTT. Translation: CASSQSGAGTGELFF.

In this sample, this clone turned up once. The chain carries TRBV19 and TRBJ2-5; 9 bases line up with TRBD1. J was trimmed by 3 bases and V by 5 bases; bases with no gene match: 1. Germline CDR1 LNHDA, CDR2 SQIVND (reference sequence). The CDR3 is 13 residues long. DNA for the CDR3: TGTGCCAGTAGTGGGGACAGGGAAGAGACCCAGTACTTC. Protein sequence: CASSGDREETQYF.

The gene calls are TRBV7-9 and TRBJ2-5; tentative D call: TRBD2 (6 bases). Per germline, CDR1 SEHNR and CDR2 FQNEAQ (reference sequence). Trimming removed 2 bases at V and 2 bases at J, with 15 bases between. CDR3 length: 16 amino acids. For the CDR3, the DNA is TGTGCCAGCAGCTTAAGGACTACAAACCCTCAAGAGACCCAGTACTTC. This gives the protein CASSLRTTNPQETQYF.

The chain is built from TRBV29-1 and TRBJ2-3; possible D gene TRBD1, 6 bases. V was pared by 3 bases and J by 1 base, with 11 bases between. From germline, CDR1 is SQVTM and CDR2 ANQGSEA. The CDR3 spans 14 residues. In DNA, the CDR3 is TGCAGCGTTGACAGGGGATTTGGCACAGATACGCAGTATTTT. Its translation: CSVDRGFGTDTQYF.

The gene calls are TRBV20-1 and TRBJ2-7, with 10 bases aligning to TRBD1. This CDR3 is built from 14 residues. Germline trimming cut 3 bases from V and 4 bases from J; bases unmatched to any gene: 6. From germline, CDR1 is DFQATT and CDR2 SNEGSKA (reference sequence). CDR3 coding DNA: TGCAGTGCTAGTCCGTCGGGACAGGGGTACGAGCAGTACTTC. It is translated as CSASPSGQGYEQYF.

CDR3 protein: CASSLTGVYGYTF. The CDR3 region has the DNA TGTGCCAGCAGCCTGACAGGGGTCTATGGCTACACCTTC. The J gene is TRBJ1-2, the V gene TRBV5-6; 8 bases are shared with TRBD1. V gave up 4 bases and J gave up 4 bases; unmatched junction bases: 3. Germline V gives CDR1 SGHDT, CDR2 YYEEEE. The CDR3 runs 13 residues.

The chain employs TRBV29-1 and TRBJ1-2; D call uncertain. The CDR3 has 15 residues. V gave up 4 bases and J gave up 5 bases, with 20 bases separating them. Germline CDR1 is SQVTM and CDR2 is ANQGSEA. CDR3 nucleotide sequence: TGCAGCGTTGTGGACCCATATGGGAGGAGTTATGGCTACACCTTC. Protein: CSVVDPYGRSYGYTF.